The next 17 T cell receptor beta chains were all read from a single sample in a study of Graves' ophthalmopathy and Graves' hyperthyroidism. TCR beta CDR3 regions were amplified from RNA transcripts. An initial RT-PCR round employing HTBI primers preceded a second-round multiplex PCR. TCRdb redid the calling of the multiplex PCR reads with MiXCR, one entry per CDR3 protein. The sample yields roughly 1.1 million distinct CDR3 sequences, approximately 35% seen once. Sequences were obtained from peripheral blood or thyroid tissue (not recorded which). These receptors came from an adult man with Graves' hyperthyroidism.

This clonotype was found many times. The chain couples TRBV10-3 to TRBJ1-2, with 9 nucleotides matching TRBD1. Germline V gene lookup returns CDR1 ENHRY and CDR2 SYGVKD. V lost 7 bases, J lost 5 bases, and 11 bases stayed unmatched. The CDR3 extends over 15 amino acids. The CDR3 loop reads CAINSPQGARYGYTF. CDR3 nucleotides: TGTGCCATCAACTCCCCACAGGGGGCGCGTTATGGCTACACCTTC.

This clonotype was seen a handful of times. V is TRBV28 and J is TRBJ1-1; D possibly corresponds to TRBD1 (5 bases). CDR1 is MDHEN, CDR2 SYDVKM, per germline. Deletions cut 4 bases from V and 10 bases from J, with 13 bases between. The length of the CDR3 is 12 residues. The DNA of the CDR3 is TGTGCCAGCAGTTCAGGGACCGATCGAGCTTTCTTT. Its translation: CASSSGTDRAFF. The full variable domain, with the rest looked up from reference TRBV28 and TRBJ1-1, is DVKVTQSSRYLVKRTGEKVFLECVQDMDHENMFWYRQDPGLGLRLIYFSYDVKMKEKGDIPEGYSVSREKKERFSLILESASTNQTSMYLCASSSGTDRAFFGQGTRLTVV.

CDR3 protein: CATSREAGGSEKLFF. CDR3 coding DNA: TGTGCCACCAGCAGAGAGGCAGGGGGGAGTGAAAAACTGTTTTTT. The rearrangement links TRBV15 to TRBJ1-4, with 7 nucleotides matching TRBD1. The CDR3 covers 15 residues. The germline CDR1 and CDR2 sequences are LNHNV and YYDKDF (reference sequence). V shed 0 bases and J 7 bases; nucleotides not matched to a gene: 5. Full variable domain (missing parts from reference TRBV15 and TRBJ1-4): DAMVIQNPRYQVTQFGKPVTLSCSQTLNHNVMYWYQQKSSQAPKLLFHYYDKDFNNEADTPDNFQSRRPNTSFCFLDIRSPGLGDTAMYLCATSREAGGSEKLFFGSGTQLSVL.

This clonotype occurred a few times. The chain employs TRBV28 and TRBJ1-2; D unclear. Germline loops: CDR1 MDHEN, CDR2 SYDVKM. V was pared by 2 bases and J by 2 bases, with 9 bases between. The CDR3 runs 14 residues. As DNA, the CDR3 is TGTGCCAGCAGTTTAATTCTCGGGAACTATGGCTACACCTTC. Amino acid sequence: CASSLILGNYGYTF.

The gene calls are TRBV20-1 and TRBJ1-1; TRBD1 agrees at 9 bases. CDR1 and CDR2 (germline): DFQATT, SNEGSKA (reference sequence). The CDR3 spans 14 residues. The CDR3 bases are TGCAGATTTCTAGGGACAGGGAGGAACACTGAAGCTTTCTTT. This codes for CRFLGTGRNTEAFF.

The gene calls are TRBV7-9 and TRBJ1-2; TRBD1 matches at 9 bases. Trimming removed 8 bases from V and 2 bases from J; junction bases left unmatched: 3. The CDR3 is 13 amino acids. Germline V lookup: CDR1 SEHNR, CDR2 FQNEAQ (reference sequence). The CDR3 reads CASGTGGNYGYTF. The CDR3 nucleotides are TGTGCCAGCGGAACAGGGGGCAACTATGGCTACACCTTC.

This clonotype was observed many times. CDR3 DNA: TGCAGTGCTATTGGTCTGGGGAGCACTGAAGCTTTCTTT. Translating gives CSAIGLGSTEAFF. The gene calls are TRBV20-1 and TRBJ1-1; D gene unclear. The germline CDR1 and CDR2 sequences are DFQATT and SNEGSKA (reference sequence). Trimming cost V 4 bases and J 4 bases, with 13 bases left between them. CDR3 length: 13 amino acids.

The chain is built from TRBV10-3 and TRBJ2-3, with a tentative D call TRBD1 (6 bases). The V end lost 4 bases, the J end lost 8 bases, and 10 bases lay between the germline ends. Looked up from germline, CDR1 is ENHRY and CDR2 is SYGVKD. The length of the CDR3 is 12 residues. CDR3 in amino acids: CAISGLGATQYF. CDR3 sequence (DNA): TGTGCCATCAGTGGATTGGGGGCTACGCAGTATTTT.

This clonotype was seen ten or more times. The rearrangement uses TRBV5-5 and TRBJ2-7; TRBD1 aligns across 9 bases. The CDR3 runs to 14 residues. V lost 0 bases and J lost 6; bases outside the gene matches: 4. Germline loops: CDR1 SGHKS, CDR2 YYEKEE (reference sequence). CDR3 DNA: TGTGCCAGCAGCTTGGGGACAGGGGCGTCCGAGCAGTACTTC. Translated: CASSLGTGASEQYF. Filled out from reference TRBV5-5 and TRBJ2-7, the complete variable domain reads DAGVTQSPTHLIKTRGQQVTLRCSPISGHKSVSWYQQVLGQGPQFIFQYYEKEERGRGNFPDRFSARQFPNYSSELNVNALLLGDSALYLCASSLGTGASEQYFGPGTRLTVT.

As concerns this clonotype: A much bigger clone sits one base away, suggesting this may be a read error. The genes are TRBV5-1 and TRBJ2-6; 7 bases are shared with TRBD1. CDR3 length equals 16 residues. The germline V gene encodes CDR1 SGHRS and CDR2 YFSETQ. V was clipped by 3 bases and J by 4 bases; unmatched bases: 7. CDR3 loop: CASSSRGSAGANVLTF. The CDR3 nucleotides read TGCGCCAGCAGCTCCAGGGGGTCGGCAGGGGCCAACGTCCTGACTTTC.

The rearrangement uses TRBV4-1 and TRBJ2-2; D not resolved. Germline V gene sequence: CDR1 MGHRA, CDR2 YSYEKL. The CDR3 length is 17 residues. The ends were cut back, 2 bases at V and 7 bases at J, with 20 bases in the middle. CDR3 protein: CASSQSRPAGAVGELFF. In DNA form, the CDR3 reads TGCGCCAGCAGCCAATCACGACCGGCCGGCGCGGTCGGGGAGCTGTTTTTT.

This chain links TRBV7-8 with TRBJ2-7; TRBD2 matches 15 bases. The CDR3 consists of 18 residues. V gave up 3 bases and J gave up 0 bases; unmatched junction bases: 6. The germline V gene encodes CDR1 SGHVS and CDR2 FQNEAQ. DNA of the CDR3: TGTGCCAGCAGCTTTTCCGGGACTAGCGGGAGGAGCTCCTACGAGCAGTACTTC. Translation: CASSFSGTSGRSSYEQYF.

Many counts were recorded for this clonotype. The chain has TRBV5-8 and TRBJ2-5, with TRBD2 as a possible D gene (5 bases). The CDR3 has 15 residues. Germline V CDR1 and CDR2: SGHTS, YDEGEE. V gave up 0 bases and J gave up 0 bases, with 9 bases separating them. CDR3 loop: CASSLEGSNQETQYF. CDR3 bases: TGTGCCAGCAGCTTGGAAGGGAGCAACCAAGAGACCCAGTACTTC. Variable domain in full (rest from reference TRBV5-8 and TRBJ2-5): EAGVTQSPTHLIKTRGQQATLRCSPISGHTSVYWYQQALGLGLQFLLWYDEGEERNRGNFPPRFSGRQFPNYSSELNVNALELEDSALYLCASSLEGSNQETQYFGPGTRLLVL.

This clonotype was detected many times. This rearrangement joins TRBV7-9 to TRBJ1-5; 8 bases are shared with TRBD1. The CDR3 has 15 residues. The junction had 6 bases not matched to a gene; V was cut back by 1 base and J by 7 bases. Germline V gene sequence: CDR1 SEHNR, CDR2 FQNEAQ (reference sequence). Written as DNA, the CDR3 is TGTGCCAGCAGCTTAGGGACAGGGCCGAGCCAGCCCCAGCATTTT. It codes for CASSLGTGPSQPQHF.

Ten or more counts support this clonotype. In DNA form, the CDR3 reads TGCAGTGCAAATGGACAGTTTGAAGCTTTCTTT. It encodes CSANGQFEAFF. V and J are TRBV20-1 and TRBJ1-1, with a possible D match to TRBD1 (6 bases). CDR1 and CDR2 from the germline V gene are DFQATT and SNEGSKA (reference sequence). The CDR3 length is 11 residues. The germline V and J ends were trimmed by 6 bases and 7 bases, with 12 bases remaining between them.

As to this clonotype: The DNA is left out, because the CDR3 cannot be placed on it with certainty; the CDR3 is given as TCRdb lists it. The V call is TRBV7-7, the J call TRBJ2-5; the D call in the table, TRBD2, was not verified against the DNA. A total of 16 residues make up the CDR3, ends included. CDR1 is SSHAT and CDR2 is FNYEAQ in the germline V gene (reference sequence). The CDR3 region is CACSVEWGLGTETQYF.

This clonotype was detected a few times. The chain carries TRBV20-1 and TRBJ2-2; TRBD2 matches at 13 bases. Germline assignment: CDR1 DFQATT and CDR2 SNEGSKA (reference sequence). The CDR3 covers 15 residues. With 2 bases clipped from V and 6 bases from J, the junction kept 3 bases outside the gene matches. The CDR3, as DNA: TGCAGTGCTAGAACTAGCGGGAGGGCCGCCGGGGAGCTGTTTTTT. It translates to CSARTSGRAAGELFF.